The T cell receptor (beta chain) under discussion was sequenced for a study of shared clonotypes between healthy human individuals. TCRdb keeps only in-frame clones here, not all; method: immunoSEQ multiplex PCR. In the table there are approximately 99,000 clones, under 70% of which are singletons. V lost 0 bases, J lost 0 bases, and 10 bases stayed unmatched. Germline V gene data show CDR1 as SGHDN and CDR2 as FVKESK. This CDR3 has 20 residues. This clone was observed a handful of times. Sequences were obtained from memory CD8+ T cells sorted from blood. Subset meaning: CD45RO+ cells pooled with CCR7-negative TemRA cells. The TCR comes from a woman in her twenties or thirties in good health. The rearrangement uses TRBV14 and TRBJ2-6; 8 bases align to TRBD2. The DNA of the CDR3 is TGTGCCAGCAGCCAAGATCGGCCCGGGGGGGAGTACTCTGGGGCCAACGTCCTGACTTTC. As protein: CASSQDRPGGEYSGANVLTF.